This paragraph reports one T cell receptor beta chain. In its sample, this clone was seen once. The clone's antigen remains unknown. No per-base quality is available; no much larger clone lies one base away. From the cysteine through the phenylalanine, the CDR3 covers 13 amino acids. The DNA shown is the 39-base CDR3, in frame from base 1. CDR1 SGHRS and CDR2 YFSETQ were looked up in the germline V gene. V gives up 7 bases and J gives up 0 bases, and the segment between their germline ends measures 8 bases. This record belongs to a study of shared clonotypes between healthy human individuals (dated by TCRdb to 2020 to 2021). Notes on the research overall: A couple of women and a few men aged 18 to 49 years were included in the cohort. For each donor, CD4 naive and CD4 memory were each given three plates, CD8 naive was given two plates, and CD8 memory was given one plate. The study deeply sequenced blood TCR repertoires of roughly five healthy adults to estimate repertoire size and the extent of clonotype sharing between individuals. Libraries were prepared and TCR repertoires were sequenced by different laboratories using diverse techniques, in order to increase sequencing depth and limit assay-specific biases. Per donor, leukapheresis produced somewhere between about 0.94 and 9 billion PBMCs.

Using the deep immunoSEQ assay, TCR CDR3 regions were amplified from genomic DNA by multiplex PCR. Extracted genomic DNA from each cell subset was distributed evenly across all wells of several immunoSEQ 96-well plates, and each plate was treated as a replicate. For sorted subsets, each replicate PCR was loaded with around 220 ng genomic DNA, equivalent to approximately 33,000 T cell genomes. The purified libraries were quantified using a Qubit 3.0 fluorometer, sized with a Bioanalyzer 2100, and then quantified again using the KAPA Library Quantification kit. Each immunoSEQ 96-well plate was sequenced on its own single-read 150-cycle Illumina NextSeq 550 flow cell. The paper's data handling went like this. Because the immunoSEQ output included only junctional sequences and no quality scores, the filtering could not be the same as the filtering used for full-length reads. To assign V/J genes and CDR3, sequences were annotated against IMGT germline references using PyIR, a Python wrapper for IgBLAST v1.9. Reads were filtered out if the reads had weak V/J assignments (E-value above 1e-6), no CDR3, stop codons, out-of-frame junctions, or ambiguous translated residues. V3J clonotypes were defined by identical inferred V gene, J gene, and CDR3 amino acid sequence. Percentage overlap between repertoires was calculated by dividing the number of shared unique clonotypes by the size of the smaller repertoire. Three approaches were used to assess repertoire richness: RTK rarefaction, the Chao1 estimator, and Recon v2.1 estimates of unobserved clonotypes. Generation probabilities for all TCRbeta clonotypes obtained by the gDNA method from several donors were computed using OLGA. TCRdb's version of the immuneACCESS table is confined to in-frame rearrangements and falls short of the full clone set. An unresolved V gene accounts for under half of the shortfall where checked; the remainder is of unknown origin. The V and J calls and clone size were taken over from that table, and D and trimming were inferred from the DNA. The sample table holds about 2.4 million clones, of which 93% were seen once. The top ten constitute approximately 0.35% of the sample.

Donors were healthy HIV-negative adults with no recently reported acute infections or vaccinations. Only Caucasian adults living in Nashville, Tennessee, USA were represented among the donors. CD4+ T cells were enriched through magnetic negative selection, after which naive cells were positively selected on CD45RA and the remaining negative fraction served as the memory subset. After blood collection by leukapheresis, PBMCs were isolated using Ficoll-Histopaque density gradient centrifugation and then cryopreserved in the vapor phase of liquid nitrogen. Analytical flow cytometry was used to check the purity and quantity of every magnetically sorted T cell population. Genomic DNA was isolated from each sorted fraction and quantified by UV absorbance on a Nanodrop 2000c. The study at large found these results: Estimated clonotype richness was generally larger for naive than for memory subsets. The genetic and exposure-history diversity represented was limited by the small number of donors. Rarefaction of sorted-subset datasets indicated incomplete sequencing despite the large sequencing depth. Pairwise subsampling led to the expectation that sequencing depth would affect the degree of clonotype sharing among donors. Sampling was restricted to blood, and TCR repertoires in tissues likely differ from the TCR repertoires found in blood. Compared with non-shared clonotypes, clonotypes shared by all four sorted-subset donors had higher generation probabilities. Sharing across a handful of donors was observed for about 5% of naive CD4, less than 4% of naive CD8, 2.3% of memory CD4, and roughly 0.4% of memory CD8 clonotypes.

Sequenced input: naive CD4+ T cells from PBMCs. Interpreted using the paper, the cell subset or site label stands for: CD45RA+ positively selected. This receptor chain uses TRBV5-1 and TRBJ1-5; the D gene is not confidently resolved. This receptor was identified in a man between 18 and 35 years old in good health. Some clones in this sample may be carry-over from other donors' samples. The CDR3 region reads CASATDSNQPQHF. The nucleotides are TGCGCCAGCGCCACAGATAGCAATCAGCCCCAGCATTTT. With the portions outside the CDR3 filled from the reference TRBV5-1 and TRBJ1-5 genes, the complete variable region becomes KAGVTQTPRYLIKTRGQQVTLSCSPISGHRSVSWYQQTPGQGLQFLFEYFSETQRNKGNFPGRFSGRQFSNSRSEMNVSTLELGDSALYLCASATDSNQPQHFGDGTRLSIL.